Listed here are 25 T cell receptor beta chains from one sample, sequenced in a study of response to subunit inactivated influenza vaccine. TCRdb processed the RT-PCR reads anew with MiXCR; each CDR3 protein has one entry. The sample has about 170,000 distinct CDR3 sequences, approximately 12% seen once. The same data also contributed to another study, on T cells expressing NK-cell markers. That investigation notes: As the method of synthesis, 5'RACE template switching with UMIs yielded TCR beta cDNA.

The material sequenced was CD8+ T cells sorted from PBMCs, taken approximately 13 days after vaccination. These receptors were collected from a man in his fifties who received an inactivated influenza vaccine.

The table lists this clonotype with a few counts. The chain is built from TRBV4-3 and TRBJ2-1, with TRBD1 matching 9 bases. The trim removed 1 base at V and 8 bases at J, leaving 9 bases unmatched. Germline V gene lookup returns CDR1 LGHNA and CDR2 YSLEER. The CDR3 has 16 residues. In DNA form, the CDR3 reads TGCGCCAGCAGCCAAGGCGAGGGACAGGGAATTTATGAGCAGTTCTTC. It translates to CASSQGEGQGIYEQFF.

The chain employs TRBV6-5 and TRBJ2-2; D is perhaps TRBD1 or TRBD2 (5 bases each). V was cut by 4 bases and J by 5 bases, with 11 bases left in between. Per germline, CDR1 MNHEY and CDR2 SVGAGI. The CDR3 length is 14 residues. The CDR3 coding sequence is TGTGCCAGCAGTTCACCGAGGGGTACCGGGGAGCTGTTTTTT. Translation: CASSSPRGTGELFF.

This clonotype has only a few counts. The chain has TRBV12-3 or TRBV12-4 and TRBJ2-1; tentatively, D is TRBD1 (5 bases). The CDR3 consists of 12 residues. The V and J ends lost 6 bases and 10 bases respectively, with 13 bases between them. CDR3 sequence: CASRARQREQFF. As DNA, the CDR3 is TGTGCCAGCAGGGCGAGACAGAGGGAGCAGTTCTTC.

V is TRBV7-6 and J is TRBJ2-6; D gene unclear. V lost 5 bases, J lost 0 bases, and 11 bases lay in between. The germline CDR1 and CDR2 sequences are SGHVS and FNYEAQ. The CDR3 is made up of 16 amino acids. In DNA form, the CDR3 reads TGTGCCAGCAGCATCGGAGTGAACTCTGGGGCCAACGTCCTGACTTTC. It is translated as CASSIGVNSGANVLTF.

A few counts support this clonotype. The chain links TRBV4-3 to TRBJ2-2; a weak D match, TRBD1 (6 bases). Germline V gene lookup returns CDR1 LGHNA and CDR2 YSLEER. The CDR3 sequence is 16 residues long. The V end was cut by 3 bases, the J end by 7 bases, with 18 bases between. The CDR3 sequence: CASSQDTGSIYGELFF. DNA for the CDR3: TGCGCCAGCAGCCAGGACACAGGGTCGATATACGGGGAGCTGTTTTTT.

The CDR3 is CSARGTSGYFYEQYF. The DNA of the CDR3 is TGCAGTGCTAGAGGGACTAGCGGTTACTTCTACGAGCAGTACTTC. This chain uses TRBV20-1 with TRBJ2-7; TRBD2 agrees at 10 bases. The germline V gene encodes CDR1 DFQATT and CDR2 SNEGSKA (reference sequence). The trim removed 1 base at V and 3 bases at J, leaving 6 bases unmatched. The CDR3 is made up of 15 amino acids.

With respect to this clonotype: The junction does not match germline at one end; this may be a read error. V gene TRBV12-3 or TRBV12-4 combines with J gene TRBJ2-7, with D perhaps matching TRBD1 (6 bases). The CDR3 covers 15 residues. In DNA, the CDR3 is TGCGCCAGCAGACCTCCGACAGGAAACCACTACGAGCAGTACTTC. Protein sequence: CASRPPTGNHYEQYF.

The V gene is TRBV7-2, the J gene TRBJ2-1; 7 nucleotides agree with TRBD2. The J segment lost 1 base and the V segment lost 2 bases, leaving 2 bases of the junction unmatched. CDR1 is SGHTA and CDR2 is FQGNSA in the germline V gene. This CDR3 is 15 amino acids long. Written as DNA, the CDR3 is TGTGCCAGCAGCTTAACTAGCGCTTCCTACAATGAGCAGTTCTTC. This translates into CASSLTSASYNEQFF.

This clonotype was recorded at least ten times. V usage is TRBV28 and J usage is TRBJ2-6; D is ambiguous. Trimming shortened V by 8 bases and J by 2 bases, and 19 bases separated the two germline ends. This CDR3 is built from 17 residues. The germline V gene has CDR1 MDHEN and CDR2 SYDVKM. The CDR3: CASRTSKGSTGANVLTF. CDR3 coding DNA: TGTGCCAGCCGCACTTCGAAGGGTTCCACTGGGGCCAACGTCCTGACTTTC.

This clonotype occurred a few times. This chain uses TRBV6-6 with TRBJ2-7; the D is unclear. The germline gives CDR1 MNHNY, CDR2 SVGAGI (reference sequence). The CDR3 runs 11 residues. Trimming took off 2 bases at V and 6 bases at J, with 5 bases between the two ends. CDR3 loop: CASSYGVEQYF. CDR3 DNA sequence: TGTGCCAGCAGTTACGGGGTCGAGCAGTACTTC.

The rearrangement links TRBV7-9 to TRBJ2-7; TRBD2 aligns across 7 bases. The CDR3 totals 15 residues. The germline gives CDR1 SEHNR, CDR2 FQNEAQ (reference sequence). Trimming took 5 bases from V and 6 from J; bases not matched to a gene: 13. The CDR3 nucleotides are TGTGCCAGCAGCCTGCCCGGACTAGGTAGTCGCGAGCAGTACTTC. This encodes CASSLPGLGSREQYF. Variable domain in full (rest from reference TRBV7-9 and TRBJ2-7): DTGVSQNPRHKITKRGQNVTFRCDPISEHNRLYWYRQTLGQGPEFLTYFQNEAQLEKSRLLSDRFSAERPKGSFSTLEIQRTEQGDSAMYLCASSLPGLGSREQYFGPGTRLTVT.

This CDR3 is CASSLGGLGELFF. The CDR3 DNA reads TGTGCCAGCAGTTTGGGGGGGCTCGGGGAGCTGTTTTTT. This chain links TRBV12-3 or TRBV12-4 with TRBJ2-2, with D tentatively TRBD2 (7 bases). V gave up 3 bases and J gave up 7 bases, with 9 bases separating them. This CDR3 region has 13 residues.

This clonotype was observed a handful of times. The rearrangement links TRBV2 to TRBJ2-7, with D possibly being TRBD1 (5 bases). Trimming removed 4 bases at V and 0 bases at J, with 10 bases between. Germline CDR1 is SNHLY and CDR2 is FYNNEI. The CDR3 is 14 residues long. CDR3 protein: CASSVSGASYEQYF. CDR3 nucleotide sequence: TGTGCCAGCAGTGTGTCTGGGGCCTCCTACGAGCAGTACTTC.

The V gene is TRBV11-2, the J gene TRBJ2-2, with D uncertain. The length of the CDR3 is 17 residues. Trimming cost V 3 bases and J 3 bases, with 17 bases left between them. CDR1 and CDR2 (germline): SGHAT, FQNNGV. CDR3: CASSFHDRWLDTGELFF. The CDR3 nucleotides are TGTGCCAGCAGCTTCCACGACCGGTGGTTAGACACCGGGGAGCTGTTTTTT.

This clonotype appeared a few times. The V call is TRBV20-1, the J call TRBJ2-7; TRBD1 aligns across 7 bases. The CDR3 consists of 15 residues. Germline trimming cut 0 bases from V and 3 bases from J; bases unmatched to any gene: 8. Germline lookup yields CDR1 DFQATT and CDR2 SNEGSKA (reference sequence). The CDR3 bases are TGCAGTGCTAGAGATCCCGGGACAGTTTTCTACGAGCAGTACTTC. Protein: CSARDPGTVFYEQYF.

This clonotype has a handful of counts. J is TRBJ2-7 and V is TRBV28, with 11 bases fitting TRBD1. J gave up 5 bases and V 4 bases, and 7 bases lay outside the gene matches. Germline loops: CDR1 MDHEN, CDR2 SYDVKM. This CDR3 has 15 residues. Here the CDR3 reads CASSWRTGGVDEQYF. CDR3 nucleotides: TGTGCCAGCAGTTGGAGGACAGGGGGCGTCGACGAGCAGTACTTC. Full variable domain (rest looked up from reference TRBV28 and TRBJ2-7): DVKVTQSSRYLVKRTGEKVFLECVQDMDHENMFWYRQDPGLGLRLIYFSYDVKMKEKGDIPEGYSVSREKKERFSLILESASTNQTSMYLCASSWRTGGVDEQYFGPGTRLTVT.

The gene calls are TRBV7-2 and TRBJ2-7; D is perhaps TRBD1 (5 bases). CDR1 is SGHTA and CDR2 is FQGNSA in the germline V gene. CDR3 size: 16 residues. Trimming removed 5 bases at V and 0 bases at J, with 17 bases between. CDR3 sequence reads: CASSHPADMSSYEQYF. The CDR3 region has the DNA TGTGCCAGCAGCCACCCCGCGGACATGAGCTCCTACGAGCAGTACTTC.

This clonotype showed up just a few times. V is TRBV30 and J is TRBJ1-2; 8 nucleotides line up with TRBD1. The length of the CDR3 is 15 residues. The V gene end was trimmed by 2 bases and the J gene end by 4 bases; junction bases not matched to a gene: 9. Germline values: CDR1 GTSNPN, CDR2 SVGIG (reference sequence). The CDR3 sequence: CAWSTTDRVSYGYTF. CDR3 coding DNA: TGTGCCTGGAGTACCACGGACAGGGTTTCCTATGGCTACACCTTC. Based on the CDR3 plus reference TRBV30 and TRBJ1-2, the full variable domain is SQTIHQWPATLVQPVGSPLSLECTVEGTSNPNLYWYRQAAGRGLQLLFYSVGIGQISSEVPQNLSASRPQDRQFILSSKKLLLSDSGFYLCAWSTTDRVSYGYTFGSGTRLTVV.

The rearrangement links TRBV5-1 to TRBJ2-7; D call uncertain. The V gene's germline CDR1 is SGHRS and CDR2 YFSETQ. V was trimmed by 0 bases and J by 0 bases, leaving 7 bases between them. The CDR3 contains 14 residues. The CDR3: CASSLVGISYEQYF. CDR3 DNA: TGCGCCAGCAGCTTGGTGGGGATCTCCTACGAGCAGTACTTC.

A few counts support this clonotype. V and J are TRBV7-8 and TRBJ2-7; 11 bases align to TRBD2. This CDR3 comprises 15 residues. Germline V CDR1 and CDR2: SGHVS, FQNEAQ. V dropped 5 bases and J dropped 2; count of bases not matched to a gene: 5. For the CDR3, the DNA is TGTGCCAGCAGCATGGGACTAGCGGCCCCCTACGAGCAGTACTTC. It encodes CASSMGLAAPYEQYF.

This clonotype was counted at least ten times. The chain employs TRBV15 and TRBJ2-1; D remains unclear. V lost 1 base to trimming and J lost 3 bases, with 13 bases between them. Germline V CDR1 and CDR2: LNHNV, YYDKDF (reference sequence). The CDR3 has 16 residues. CDR3 in amino acids: CATSRGRAPIYNEQFF. As DNA, the CDR3 is TGTGCCACCAGCAGAGGTAGGGCGCCGATCTACAATGAGCAGTTCTTC.

This chain links TRBV7-9 with TRBJ2-5; 8 nucleotides align to TRBD2. After removal of 5 bases from V and 2 bases from J, the junction contained 10 bases not matched to a gene. The germline CDR1 and CDR2 sequences are SEHNR and FQNEAQ (reference sequence). The CDR3 has 16 amino acids. The CDR3 bases are TGTGCCAGCAGCACAACCCTCGGCGGGAGGCAAGAGACCCAGTACTTC. It specifies CASSTTLGGRQETQYF.

The V and J genes are TRBV21-1 and TRBJ2-1; the D call TRBD2 from the table was never checked on the DNA. TRBV21-1 is deemed a pseudogene. The CDR3 is made up of 18 amino acids. CDR3 sequence (DNA): TGTGCCAGCAGCAAAGTCGACGGACTAATTTCAACCTACAATGAGCAGTTCTTC. This codes for CASSKVDGLISTYNEQFF.

At least ten counts were recorded for this clonotype. This chain connects TRBV12-3 or TRBV12-4 to TRBJ2-7, with D maybe TRBD1 (5 bases). The CDR3 is 13 amino acids. Trimming took 6 bases from V and 2 from J, leaving 11 bases between them. CDR3 coding DNA: TGTGCCAGCAGCCCTACAGGAGCCTACGAGCAGTACTTC. Encoded protein: CASSPTGAYEQYF.

This clonotype was counted at least ten times. The chain uses TRBV28 and TRBJ2-2; D may be TRBD1 (5 bases). V was cut by 2 bases and J by 6 bases, with 10 bases left in between. This CDR3 is built from 14 residues. Germline V gene data show CDR1 as MDHEN and CDR2 as SYDVKM. CDR3 amino acids: CASSLPGFPGELFF. CDR3 bases: TGTGCCAGCAGTTTACCAGGGTTTCCCGGGGAGCTGTTTTTT.